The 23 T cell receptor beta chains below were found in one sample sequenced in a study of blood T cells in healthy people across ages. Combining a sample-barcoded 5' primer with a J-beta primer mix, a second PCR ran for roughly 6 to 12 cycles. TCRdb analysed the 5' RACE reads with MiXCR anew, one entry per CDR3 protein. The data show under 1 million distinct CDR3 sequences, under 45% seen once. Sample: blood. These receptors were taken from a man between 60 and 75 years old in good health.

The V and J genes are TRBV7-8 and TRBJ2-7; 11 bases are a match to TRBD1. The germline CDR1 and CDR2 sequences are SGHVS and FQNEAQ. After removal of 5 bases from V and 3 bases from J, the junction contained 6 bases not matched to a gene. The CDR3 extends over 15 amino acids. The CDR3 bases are TGTGCCAGCAGCGGTGGGGGGACAGGGGGCTACGAGCAGTACTTC. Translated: CASSGGGTGGYEQYF.

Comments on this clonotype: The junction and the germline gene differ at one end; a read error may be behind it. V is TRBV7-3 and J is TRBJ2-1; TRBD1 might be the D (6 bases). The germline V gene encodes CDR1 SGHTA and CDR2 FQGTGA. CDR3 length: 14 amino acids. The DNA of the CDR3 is TGTGCCAACAGCTTAAATGGGGGCCTCGATGAGCAGTTCTTC. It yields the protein CANSLNGGLDEQFF.

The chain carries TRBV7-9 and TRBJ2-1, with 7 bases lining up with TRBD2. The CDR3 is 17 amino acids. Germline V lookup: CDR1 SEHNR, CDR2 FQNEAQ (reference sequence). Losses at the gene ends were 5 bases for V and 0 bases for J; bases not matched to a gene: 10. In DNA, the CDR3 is TGTGCCAGCAGCCCACAAGCGGGATACATCTCCTACAATGAGCAGTTCTTC. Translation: CASSPQAGYISYNEQFF.

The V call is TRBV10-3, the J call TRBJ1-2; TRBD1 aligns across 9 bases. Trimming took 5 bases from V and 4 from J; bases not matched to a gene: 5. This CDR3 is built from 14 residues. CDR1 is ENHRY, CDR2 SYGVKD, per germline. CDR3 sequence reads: CAISSGQGLYGYTF. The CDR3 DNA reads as TGTGCCATCAGTTCGGGACAGGGCCTCTATGGCTACACCTTC.

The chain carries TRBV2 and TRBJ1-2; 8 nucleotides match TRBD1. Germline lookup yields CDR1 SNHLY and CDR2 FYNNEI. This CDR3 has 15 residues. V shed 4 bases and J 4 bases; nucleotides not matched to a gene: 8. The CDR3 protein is CASSGGQGLVYGYTF. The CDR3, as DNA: TGTGCCAGCAGTGGTGGACAGGGTCTCGTCTATGGCTACACCTTC.

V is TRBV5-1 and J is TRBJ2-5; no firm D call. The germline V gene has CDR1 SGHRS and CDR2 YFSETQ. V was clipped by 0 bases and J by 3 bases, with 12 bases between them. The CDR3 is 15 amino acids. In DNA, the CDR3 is TGCGCCAGCAGCTTGGGGCGCTTGGGTAAAGAGACCCAGTACTTC. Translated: CASSLGRLGKETQYF.

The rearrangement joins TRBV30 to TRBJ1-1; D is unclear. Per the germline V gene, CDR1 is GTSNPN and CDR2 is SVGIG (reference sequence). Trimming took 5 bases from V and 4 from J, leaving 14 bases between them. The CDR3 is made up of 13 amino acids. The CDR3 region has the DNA TGTGCCTGGCGAGTGGAGTTGGGCACTGAAGCTTTCTTT. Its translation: CAWRVELGTEAFF.

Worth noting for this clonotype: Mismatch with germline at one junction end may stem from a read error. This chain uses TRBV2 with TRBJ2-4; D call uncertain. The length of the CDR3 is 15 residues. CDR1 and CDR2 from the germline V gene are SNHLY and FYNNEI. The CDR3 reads CAGSELVVTKNIQYF. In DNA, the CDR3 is TGTGCCGGCAGTGAACTGGTAGTTACCAAAAACATTCAGTACTTC.

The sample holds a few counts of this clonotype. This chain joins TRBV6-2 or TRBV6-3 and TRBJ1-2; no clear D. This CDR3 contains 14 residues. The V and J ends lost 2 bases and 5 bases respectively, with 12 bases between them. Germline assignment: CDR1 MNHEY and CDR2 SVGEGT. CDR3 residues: CASSYDAGSYGYTF. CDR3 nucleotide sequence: TGTGCCAGCAGTTACGATGCCGGCTCGTATGGCTACACCTTC.

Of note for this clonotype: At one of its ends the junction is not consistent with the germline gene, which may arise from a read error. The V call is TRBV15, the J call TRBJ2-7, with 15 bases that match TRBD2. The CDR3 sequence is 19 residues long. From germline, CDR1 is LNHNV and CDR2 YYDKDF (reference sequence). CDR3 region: CATSRPRRTSGGVLNEQYF. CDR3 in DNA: TGCGCCACCAGCAGACCACGGAGGACTAGCGGGGGGGTCTTAAACGAGCAGTACTTC.

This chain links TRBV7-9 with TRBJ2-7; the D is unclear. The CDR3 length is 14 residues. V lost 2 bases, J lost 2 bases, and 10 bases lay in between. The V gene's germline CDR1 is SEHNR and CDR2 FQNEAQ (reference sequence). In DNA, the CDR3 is TGTGCCAGCAGCTTAAACGGCCCAGCCTACGAGCAGTACTTC. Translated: CASSLNGPAYEQYF.

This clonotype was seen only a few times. CDR3 nucleotides: TGTGCCAGCAGCTTAGCGATCGGGACGGCATCCTACGAGCAGTACTTC. This codes for CASSLAIGTASYEQYF. The chain combines TRBV7-2 with TRBJ2-7; either TRBD1 or TRBD2 may supply D (5 bases each). The CDR3 length is 16 residues. Trimming cost V 0 bases and J 1 base, with 13 bases left between them. Germline-derived CDR1 and CDR2 are SGHTA and FQGNSA.

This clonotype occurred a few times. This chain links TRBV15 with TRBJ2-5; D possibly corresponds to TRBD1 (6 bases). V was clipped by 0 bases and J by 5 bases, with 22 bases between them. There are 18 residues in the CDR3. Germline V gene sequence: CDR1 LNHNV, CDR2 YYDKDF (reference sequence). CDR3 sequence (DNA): TGTGCCACCAGCAGAGATTGGGCCGGGACACCGGGTGTGGAGACCCAGTACTTC. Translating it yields CATSRDWAGTPGVETQYF.

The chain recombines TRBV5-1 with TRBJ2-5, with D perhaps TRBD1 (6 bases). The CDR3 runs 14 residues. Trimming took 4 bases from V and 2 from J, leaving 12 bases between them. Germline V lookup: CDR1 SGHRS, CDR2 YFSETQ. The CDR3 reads CASSADSLQETQYF. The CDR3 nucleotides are TGCGCCAGCAGCGCGGACAGTTTACAAGAGACCCAGTACTTC.

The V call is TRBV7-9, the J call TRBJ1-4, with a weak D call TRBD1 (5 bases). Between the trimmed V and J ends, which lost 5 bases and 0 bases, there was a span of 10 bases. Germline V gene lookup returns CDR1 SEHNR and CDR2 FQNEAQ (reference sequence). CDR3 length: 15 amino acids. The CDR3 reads CASSTRGATNEKLFF. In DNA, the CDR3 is TGTGCCAGCAGCACCCGAGGGGCAACTAATGAAAAACTGTTTTTT.

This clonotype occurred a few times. The CDR3: CASSYLGADTQYF. The CDR3 nucleotides are TGTGCCAGCAGTTACCTGGGAGCGGATACGCAGTATTTT. The chain joins TRBV6-5 to TRBJ2-3, with D possibly TRBD2 on 5 matching bases. The germline V and J ends were trimmed by 2 bases and 6 bases, with 9 bases remaining between them. The length of the CDR3 is 13 residues. Germline V CDR1 and CDR2: MNHEY, SVGAGI.

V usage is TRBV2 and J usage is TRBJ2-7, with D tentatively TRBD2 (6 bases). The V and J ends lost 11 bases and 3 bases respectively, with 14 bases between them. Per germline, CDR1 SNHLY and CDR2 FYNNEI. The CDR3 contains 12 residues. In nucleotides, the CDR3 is TGTGCCTTCGGTGGGGGGAGCTACGAGCAGTACTTC. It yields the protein CAFGGGSYEQYF.

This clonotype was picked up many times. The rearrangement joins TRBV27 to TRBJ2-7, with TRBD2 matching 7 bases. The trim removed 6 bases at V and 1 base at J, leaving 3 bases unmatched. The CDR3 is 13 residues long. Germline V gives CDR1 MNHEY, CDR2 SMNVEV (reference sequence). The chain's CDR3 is CASSGGSSYEQYF. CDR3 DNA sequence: TGTGCCAGCAGCGGGGGGTCTTCCTACGAGCAGTACTTC.

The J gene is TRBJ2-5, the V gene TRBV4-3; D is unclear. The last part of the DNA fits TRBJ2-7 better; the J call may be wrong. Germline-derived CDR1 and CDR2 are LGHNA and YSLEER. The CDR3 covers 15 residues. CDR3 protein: CASSQDSEAAYEQYF. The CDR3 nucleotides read TGCGCCAGCAGCCAAGATAGTGAGGCGGCCTACGAGCAGTACTTC.

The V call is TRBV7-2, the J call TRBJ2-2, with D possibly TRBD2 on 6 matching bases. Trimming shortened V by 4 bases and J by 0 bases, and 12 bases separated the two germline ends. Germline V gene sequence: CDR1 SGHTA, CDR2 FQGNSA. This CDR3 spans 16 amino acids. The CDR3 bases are TGTGCCAGCAGCTACTACGGGGGAGCGAACACCGGGGAGCTGTTTTTT. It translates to CASSYYGGANTGELFF.

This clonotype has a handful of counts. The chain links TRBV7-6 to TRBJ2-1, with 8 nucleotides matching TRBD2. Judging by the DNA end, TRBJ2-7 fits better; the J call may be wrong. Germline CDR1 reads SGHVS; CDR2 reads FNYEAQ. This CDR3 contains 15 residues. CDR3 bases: TGTGCCAGCAGCCCGGGGGGGGGCGCCTACAATGAGCAGTACTTC. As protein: CASSPGGGAYNEQYF.

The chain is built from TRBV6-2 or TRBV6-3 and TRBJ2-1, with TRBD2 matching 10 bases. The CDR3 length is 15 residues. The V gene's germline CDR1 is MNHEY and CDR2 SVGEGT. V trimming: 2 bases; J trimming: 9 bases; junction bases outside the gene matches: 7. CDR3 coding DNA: TGTGCCAGCAGTTACCCTCTAGCGGGGGCGGCTGAGCAGTTCTTC. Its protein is CASSYPLAGAAEQFF.

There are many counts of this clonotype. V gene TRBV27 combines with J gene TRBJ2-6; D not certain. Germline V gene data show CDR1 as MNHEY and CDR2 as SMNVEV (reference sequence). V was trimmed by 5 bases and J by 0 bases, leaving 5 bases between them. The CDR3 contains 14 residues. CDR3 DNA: TGTGCCAGCAGTCTCCTCTCTGGGGCCAACGTCCTGACTTTC. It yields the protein CASSLLSGANVLTF.